A selection of T cell receptor beta chains follows, all from one sample in a study of identical twins. In TCRdb, the 5' RACE reads were re-called with MiXCR into one record per CDR3 protein. The sample lists around 680,000 distinct CDR3 sequences, 8% to 9% occurring once. Separately, the same data were catalogued under a study of yellow fever vaccine responses in identical twins.

The sequenced sample consisted of PBMCs. These receptor sequences come from a woman aged 18-29 years in good health. CDR3s include the opening cysteine and the closing phenylalanine or tryptophan. Each record gives: J gene, D gene, V gene, clone size, CDR3 protein, CDR3 DNA. D genes are given only for firm matches. The listing skips clone size in some rows; elsewhere it reads once, few, many or a size class.

TRBJ2-7	TRBD1	TRBV29-1	few	CSVLPGQGYEQYF	TGCAGCGTGCTCCCGGGACAGGGCTACGAGCAGTACTTC
TRBJ2-1	TRBD2	TRBV7-4	few	CASNLRATSGRRFSGSEQFF	TGTGCCAGCAATCTGCGGGCCACTAGCGGGAGACGCTTTTCAGGAAGTGAGCAGTTCTTC
TRBJ1-1	-	TRBV12-3/TRBV12-4	-	CASSPEFSEAFF	TGTGCCAGCAGTCCGGAGTTCTCTGAAGCTTTCTTT
TRBJ2-5	TRBD2	TRBV7-6	few	CASSLELAGQETQYF	TGTGCCAGCAGCTTAGAACTAGCGGGACAAGAGACCCAGTACTTC
TRBJ2-7	-	TRBV7-9	-	CASSSTLDYEQYF	TGTGCCAGCAGCTCGACCTTGGACTACGAGCAGTACTTC
TRBJ2-1	-	TRBV27	-	CASSPGLNPYNEQFF	TGTGCCAGCAGTCCCGGACTAAACCCCTACAATGAGCAGTTCTTC
TRBJ2-1	-	TRBV7-2	-	CASSPRLVYNEQFF	TGTGCCAGCAGCCCGAGACTAGTCTACAATGAGCAGTTCTTC
TRBJ2-7	-	TRBV29-1	few	CSVGTVGSYEQYF	TGCAGCGTGGGGACGGTTGGCTCCTACGAGCAGTACTTC
TRBJ2-5	-	TRBV2	few	CASKDDNRGTQYF	TGTGCCAGCAAAGACGACAACCGGGGGACCCAGTACTTC
TRBJ2-2	TRBD1	TRBV13	few	CASSPAGTGGNTGELFF	TGTGCCAGCAGCCCGGCCGGGACAGGGGGTAACACCGGGGAGCTGTTTTTT
TRBJ2-3	TRBD2	TRBV29-1	few	CSVRLAGARSSTDTQYF	TGCAGCGTAAGACTAGCGGGGGCCAGGTCAAGCACAGATACGCAGTATTTT
TRBJ1-3	-	TRBV20-1	-	CSARNGNTIYF	TGCAGTGCTAGAAATGGAAACACCATATATTTT
TRBJ2-3	TRBD1	TRBV7-6	few	CASSFGTGHLTPTDTQYF	TGTGCCAGCAGCTTTGGGACAGGGCATCTTACGCCCACAGATACGCAGTATTTT
TRBJ2-4	-	TRBV7-9	-	CASSSTAGLHIQYF	TGTGCCAGCAGCTCCACCGCAGGGTTACACATTCAGTACTTC
TRBJ2-5	TRBD2	TRBV5-1	-	CASSLTSGGSTRTQYF	TGCGCCAGCAGCTTGACTAGCGGGGGGTCTACCCGGACCCAGTACTTC
TRBJ2-2	TRBD2	TRBV12-3/TRBV12-4	few	CASSLASLAGVAGELFF	TGTGCCAGCAGTTTAGCGAGCCTAGCGGGAGTTGCCGGGGAGCTGTTTTTT
TRBJ1-5	-	TRBV4-1	few	CASSQGLDSGNQPQHF	TGCGCCAGCAGCCAAGGCCTGGATTCGGGCAATCAGCCCCAGCATTTT
TRBJ2-3	TRBD2	TRBV12-3/TRBV12-4	-	CASSLAGGDWDTQYF	TGTGCCAGCAGTTTAGCGGGGGGGGACTGGGATACGCAGTATTTT
TRBJ2-7	TRBD1	TRBV29-1	-	CSVRTGSSYEQYF	TGCAGCGTCCGGACAGGGAGCTCCTACGAGCAGTACTTC
TRBJ2-7	TRBD2	TRBV20-1	-	CSGRKSGGSYEQYF	TGCAGTGGCAGGAAGAGCGGGGGTTCATACGAGCAGTACTTC
TRBJ2-7	-	TRBV29-1	-	CSAGPPLYEQYF	TGCAGCGCTGGACCCCCTCTTTACGAGCAGTACTTC
TRBJ2-7	TRBD2	TRBV6-5	many	CASSYDPSGYEQYF	TGTGCCAGCAGTTACGATCCTAGCGGCTACGAGCAGTACTTC
TRBJ2-1	-	TRBV6-5	-	CASSYSTMGSYNEQFF	TGTGCCAGCAGTTACTCGACGATGGGTTCCTACAATGAGCAGTTCTTC
TRBJ2-5	-	TRBV29-1	-	CSVEDPSQETQYF	TGCAGCGTTGAAGATCCCAGCCAAGAGACCCAGTACTTC
TRBJ2-7	-	TRBV29-1	many	CSVRGVTRSYEQYF	TGCAGCGTAAGGGGGGTCACTCGCTCCTACGAGCAGTACTTC
TRBJ2-5	TRBD1	TRBV7-9	-	CASSLGDSFQETQYF	TGTGCCAGCAGCTTAGGGGACAGTTTCCAAGAGACCCAGTACTTC
TRBJ2-1	-	TRBV29-1	many	CSVNGLAANGQFF	TGCAGCGTTAACGGGCTTGCGGCGAATGGGCAGTTCTTC
TRBJ2-2	-	TRBV4-1	many	CASSPWTGNTGELFF	TGCGCCAGCAGCCCATGGACCGGAAACACCGGGGAGCTGTTTTTT
TRBJ1-5	TRBD1	TRBV19	-	CASSKGQGREQPQHF	TGTGCCAGTAGTAAGGGACAGGGCAGGGAACAGCCCCAGCATTTT
TRBJ2-5	-	TRBV29-1	many	CSVEDYRVDTQYF	TGCAGCGTTGAAGATTACAGGGTGGATACCCAGTACTTC
TRBJ2-5	-	TRBV5-1	-	CASSEGYQETQYF	TGCGCCAGCAGTGAAGGGTACCAAGAGACCCAGTACTTC
TRBJ2-2	-	TRBV7-8	-	CASSPTGNWVHGELFF	TGTGCCAGCAGCCCAACAGGGAATTGGGTACACGGGGAGCTGTTTTTT
TRBJ2-2	-	TRBV5-1	-	CASSTGLDTGELFF	TGCGCCAGCAGCACCGGACTCGACACCGGGGAGCTGTTTTTT
TRBJ2-2	TRBD1	TRBV20-1	-	CSAGRTGAVTGELFF	TGCAGTGCTGGGAGGACAGGGGCGGTAACCGGGGAGCTGTTTTTT
TRBJ2-3	-	TRBV4-3	-	CASSYGVTDTQYF	TGCGCCAGCAGCTATGGGGTAACAGATACGCAGTATTTT
TRBJ1-6	TRBD1	TRBV7-6	-	CASSTGPGQTNSPLHF	TGTGCCAGCAGCACCGGCCCGGGACAGACAAATTCACCCCTCCACTTT
TRBJ2-1	-	TRBV7-9	-	CASSLGVGVHNEQFF	TGTGCCAGCAGCTTAGGTGTGGGAGTTCACAATGAGCAGTTCTTC
TRBJ2-7	-	TRBV29-1	many	CSAGSSYEQYF	TGCAGTGCTGGTAGTTCCTACGAGCAGTACTTC
TRBJ2-6	-	TRBV5-1	few	CASSLEGGPPMSGANVLTF	TGCGCCAGCAGCTTGGAGGGGGGTCCGCCTATGTCTGGGGCCAACGTCCTGACTTTC
TRBJ2-3	-	TRBV5-5	many	CASSLVGARTDTQYF	TGTGCCAGCAGCTTGGTAGGGGCGCGGACAGATACGCAGTATTTT
TRBJ1-2	TRBD1	TRBV6-1	-	CASSDPGGGAYGYTF	TGTGCCAGCAGTGACCCCGGAGGGGGCGCATATGGCTACACCTTC
TRBJ2-7	TRBD2	TRBV3-1	few	CASSQRESSYEQYF	TGTGCCAGCAGCCAGCGGGAGAGCTCCTACGAGCAGTACTTC
TRBJ1-6	TRBD1	TRBV12-3/TRBV12-4	-	CASSLALSAGGTYNSPLHF	TGTGCCAGCAGTTTAGCGCTTTCGGCAGGGGGGACCTATAATTCACCCCTCCACTTT
TRBJ2-1	-	TRBV20-1	many	CSARDSQLSYNEQFF	TGCAGTGCTAGAGATAGCCAACTCTCCTACAATGAGCAGTTCTTC
TRBJ1-1	-	TRBV19	many	CASSVDSWGTEAFF	TGTGCCAGTAGTGTAGACAGCTGGGGGACTGAAGCTTTCTTT